The clone carrying this T cell receptor beta chain was observed many times. Its antigen is undetermined. CDR1 and CDR2 (germline): SGHRS, YFSETQ. Trimming took 2 bases from V and 2 from J; bases not matched to a gene: 8. CDR3 length equals 16 residues. Each CDR3 protein gets one entry after TCRdb re-called the 5' RACE reads with MiXCR. The sample shows under 150,000 distinct CDR3 sequences, roughly a tenth of them seen only once. The data were obtained in a study of CD8 T cells in ankylosing spondylitis. Study findings and constraints: Reports say disease-linked clones showed up significantly more in matched ankylosing spondylitis synovial fluid. Blood from ankylosing spondylitis patients appeared to carry a characteristic roughly 8-variant TCR beta motif.

The sample taken for sequencing was blood, either unsorted or a sorted T cell fraction (not recorded which). This chain joins TRBV5-1 and TRBJ2-3; 7 bases agree with TRBD2. This sequence originates from a male donor with ankylosing spondylitis or in good health (not recorded which). This CDR3 is CASSFNGRLITDTQYF. The CDR3 DNA reads as TGCGCCAGCAGCTTCAACGGGAGGCTAATCACAGATACGCAGTATTTT.